In its sample, the clone carrying this T cell receptor beta chain was seen a few times. Its antigen is unknown. This sample is drawn from a study of T-cell memory formation after mild COVID-19. General study points: Contracting clones from day 15 to 85 had balanced CD4/CD8; later expanders favoured CD4+. Shrinking CD4+ clones were chiefly CM and EM; CD8+ ones were chiefly EMRA.

Sample barcodes and UMIs were carried by the TCR alpha and TCR beta cDNA libraries that 5'RACE generated with constant-segment primers. TCRdb reprocessed the 5' RACE reads via MiXCR and lists one record per CDR3 protein. This sample has about 560,000 distinct CDR3 sequences, with 20% to 25% found just once. CDR1 and CDR2 (germline): MNHEY, SVGEGT. This CDR3 region has 14 residues. Trimming cost V 7 bases and J 5 bases; bases outside gene matches: 10. Sequenced: PBMCs or a T cell subset sorted from them (not recorded which). This sequence joins TRBV6-2 or TRBV6-3 and TRBJ2-5; the match to TRBD1 covers 7 bases. The source of this sequence is an adult woman who had mild COVID-19 (a few samples of this study predate the infection). Cell type and time point are not known. CDR3 bases: TGTGCCAGCAATCCCGGACAGGCGAGGGAGACCCAGTACTTC. This sequence encodes CASNPGQARETQYF.